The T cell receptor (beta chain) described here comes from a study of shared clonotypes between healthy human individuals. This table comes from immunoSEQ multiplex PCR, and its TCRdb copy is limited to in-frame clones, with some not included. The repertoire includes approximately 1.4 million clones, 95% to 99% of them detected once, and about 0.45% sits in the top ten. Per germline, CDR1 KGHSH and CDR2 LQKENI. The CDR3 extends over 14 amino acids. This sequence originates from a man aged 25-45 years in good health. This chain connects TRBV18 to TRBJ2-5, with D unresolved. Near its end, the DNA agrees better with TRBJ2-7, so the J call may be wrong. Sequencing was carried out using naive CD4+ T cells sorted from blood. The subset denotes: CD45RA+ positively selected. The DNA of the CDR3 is TGTGCCAGCTCACCAGTGGAATCCTCCTACGAGCAGTACTTC. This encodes CASSPVESSYEQYF.